One and the same sample provided the 24 T cell receptor beta chains below, sequenced in a study of shared clonotypes between healthy human individuals. The table came from immunoSEQ multiplex PCR; TCRdb's copy has only in-frame clones and leaves some out. The sample has 2,500,000 or so clones, over 85% seen once; the top ten hold 0.36%. The sequenced sample was naive CD4+ T cells from PBMCs. Stated subset: CD45RA+ positively selected. Receptor source: a man younger than 30 in good health. Some clones in this sample may be carry-over from other donors' samples.

V is TRBV27 and J is TRBJ2-7; D not certain. V lost 7 bases and J 1 base, leaving 11 bases between the germline ends. The CDR3 runs 13 residues. CDR1 and CDR2 from the germline V gene are MNHEY and SMNVEV (reference sequence). The CDR3 DNA is TGTGCCAGCAACAGAGCTCAGTCCTACGAGCAGTACTTC. Residues: CASNRAQSYEQYF.

The rearrangement joins TRBV7-8 to TRBJ2-1; D gene ambiguous. Germline V gene data show CDR1 as SGHVS and CDR2 as FQNEAQ. The V end lost 2 bases, the J end lost 8 bases, and 13 bases lay between the germline ends. The CDR3 is 14 residues long. The chain's CDR3 is CASSLYLASHEQFF. The CDR3 DNA is TGTGCCAGCAGCTTATATTTAGCTTCCCATGAGCAGTTCTTC.

This sequence joins TRBV6-6 and TRBJ1-5; 7 bases map to TRBD1. This CDR3 comprises 16 residues. Trimming at V came to 2 bases and at J to 0 bases, leaving 4 bases not matched to a gene. Germline assignment: CDR1 MNHNY and CDR2 SVGAGI (reference sequence). Here the CDR3 DNA reads TGTGCCAGCAGTTACGACAGGGTAGTTAGCAATCAGCCCCAGCATTTT. As protein: CASSYDRVVSNQPQHF.

This clone has just one count. This chain uses TRBV18 with TRBJ1-5; no reliable D call. The CDR3 is made up of 11 amino acids. V shed 3 bases and J shed 7 bases, with 4 bases lying between them. CDR1 is KGHSH and CDR2 is LQKENI in the germline V gene. The CDR3 sequence is CASSPRQPQHF. CDR3 sequence (DNA): TGTGCCAGCTCACCTCGGCAGCCCCAGCATTTT.

Only one count was recorded for this clone. The J gene is TRBJ2-3, the V gene TRBV7-9, with TRBD2 matching over 7 bases. The ends lost 1 base at V and 0 bases at J; junction bases unmatched: 7. CDR1 SEHNR and CDR2 FQNEAQ come from the germline V gene (reference sequence). CDR3 size: 17 residues. The CDR3 protein is CASSLVSLAVSTDTQYF. The CDR3 nucleotides read TGTGCCAGCAGCTTAGTATCGCTAGCGGTAAGCACAGATACGCAGTATTTT.

This chain joins TRBV28 and TRBJ2-1, with 7 bases aligning to TRBD2. V lost 7 bases, J lost 1 base, and 16 bases stayed unmatched. CDR3 size: 18 residues. Germline CDR1 MDHEN, CDR2 SYDVKM. CDR3 sequence reads: CASTTSKGGSRSYNEQFF. The CDR3 DNA reads TGTGCCAGCACAACCTCGAAGGGCGGGAGTCGGTCCTACAATGAGCAGTTCTTC.

CDR3 sequence: CASSPRLAGGPNEQFF. CDR3 DNA: TGTGCCAGCAGCCCCCGACTAGCGGGAGGGCCGAATGAGCAGTTCTTC. The chain joins TRBV7-9 to TRBJ2-1, with 14 bases identical to TRBD2. The germline V gene encodes CDR1 SEHNR and CDR2 FQNEAQ (reference sequence). The CDR3 is made up of 16 amino acids. V lost 5 bases to trimming and J lost 7 bases; unmatched junction nucleotides: 7.

A word on this clone: The same CDR3 is also encoded by other DNA sequences in this sample. J is TRBJ2-7 and V is TRBV11-2; D call uncertain. The germline V gene encodes CDR1 SGHAT and CDR2 FQNNGV. CDR3 length equals 13 residues. V lost 1 base to trimming and J lost 4 bases, with 8 bases between them. The CDR3 loop is CASSLGGTYEQYF. DNA of the CDR3: TGTGCCAGCAGCTTAGGCGGTACTTACGAGCAGTACTTC. Based on the CDR3 plus reference TRBV11-2 and TRBJ2-7, the full variable domain is EAGVAQSPRYKIIEKRQSVAFWCNPISGHATLYWYQQILGQGPKLLIQFQNNGVVDDSQLPKDRFSAERLKGVDSTLKIQPAKLEDSAVYLCASSLGGTYEQYFGPGTRLTVT.

V usage is TRBV18 and J usage is TRBJ2-3; D not certain. V was trimmed by 2 bases and J by 6 bases, leaving 6 bases between them. Germline V gene data show CDR1 as KGHSH and CDR2 as LQKENI. The CDR3 covers 12 residues. CDR3 protein: CASSPVMDTQYF. CDR3 sequence (DNA): TGTGCCAGCTCACCAGTGATGGATACGCAGTATTTT.

The genes are TRBV27 and TRBJ2-1, with TRBD1 matching over 7 bases. CDR3 size: 16 residues. J gave up 3 bases and V 4 bases, and 9 bases lay outside the gene matches. Looked up from germline, CDR1 is MNHEY and CDR2 is SMNVEV (reference sequence). CDR3 bases: TGTGCCAGCAGTTCTATACAGGGGATGGGCTACAATGAGCAGTTCTTC. It encodes CASSSIQGMGYNEQFF.

This clone was seen only a few times. Other DNA sequences of this sample code for an identical CDR3. This chain connects TRBV7-3 to TRBJ1-5; D is uncertain. The CDR3 has 13 amino acids. The germline CDR1 and CDR2 sequences are SGHTA and FQGTGA. The V end was cut by 2 bases, the J end by 4 bases, with 6 bases between. The CDR3 spells CASSLSSNQPQHF. Written as DNA, the CDR3 is TGTGCCAGCAGCTTATCGAGTAATCAGCCCCAGCATTTT.

The V call is TRBV28, the J call TRBJ2-1; D possibly matches TRBD1 or TRBD2 (5 bases each). The V end lost 4 bases, the J end lost 6 bases, and 16 bases lay between the germline ends. The germline CDR1 and CDR2 sequences are MDHEN and SYDVKM. CDR3 length equals 15 residues. CDR3 amino acids: CASSSRDVASNEQFF. CDR3 in DNA: TGTGCCAGCAGTTCCCGGGACGTAGCGAGCAATGAGCAGTTCTTC.

The CDR3, as DNA: TGTGCCAGCCATCAAGCTAACTATGGCTACACCTTC. Protein sequence: CASHQANYGYTF. The chain carries TRBV25-1 and TRBJ1-2; the D is unclear. The ends were cut back, 8 bases at V and 0 bases at J, with 7 bases in the middle. The CDR3 loop spans 12 amino acids. The V gene's germline CDR1 is MGHDK and CDR2 SYGVNS.

The J gene is TRBJ2-7, the V gene TRBV28, with 7 bases lining up with TRBD1. J lost 3 bases, V lost 3 bases, and 2 bases had no gene match. In germline, CDR1 is MDHEN, CDR2 SYDVKM. This CDR3 is built from 13 residues. CDR3 protein: CASSLGQHYEQYF. CDR3 in DNA: TGTGCCAGCAGTTTGGGACAGCACTACGAGCAGTACTTC.

This clone was recorded once. This chain connects TRBV21-1 to TRBJ1-5; the table's D gene call, TRBD1, was not cross checked with the DNA. TRBV21-1 is described as a pseudogene. CDR3 length: 18 amino acids. For the CDR3, the DNA is TGTGCCAGCAGCTCCCGGGACAGGGGGCTCGGGGGCAATCAGCCCCAGCATTTT. This translates into CASSSRDRGLGGNQPQHF.

The chain is built from TRBV5-6 and TRBJ1-3; TRBD1 matches at 8 bases. The CDR3 is made up of 19 amino acids. Trimming at V came to 1 base and at J to 4 bases, leaving 16 bases not matched to a gene. Germline V gives CDR1 SGHDT, CDR2 YYEEEE. The CDR3 nucleotides are TGTGCCAGCAGCTTGTTGGATCGGCAGGGGGCACTTTCGGGAAACACCATATATTTT. Translation gives CASSLLDRQGALSGNTIYF. The entire variable domain, with the rest obtained from reference TRBV5-6 and TRBJ1-3, is as follows: DAGVTQSPTHLIKTRGQQVTLRCSPKSGHDTVSWYQQALGQGPQFIFQYYEEEERQRGNFPDRFSGHQFPNYSSELNVNALLLGDSALYLCASSLLDRQGALSGNTIYFGEGSWLTVV.

V usage is TRBV7-8 and J usage is TRBJ2-4; perhaps D is TRBD1 or TRBD2 (5 bases each). CDR1 is SGHVS, CDR2 FQNEAQ, per germline. Trimming removed 5 bases at V and 4 bases at J, with 27 bases between. This CDR3 comprises 19 residues. Here the CDR3 reads CASSEGYDPVSVLKNIQYF. For the CDR3, the DNA is TGTGCCAGCAGCGAGGGGTACGATCCTGTGTCGGTCTTAAAAAACATTCAGTACTTC.

Notes on this clone: Sequence at one end of the junction differs from germline and may be a read error. The chain employs TRBV5-1 and TRBJ2-2; tentatively, D is TRBD1 (6 bases). The CDR3 runs to 15 residues. The V gene's germline CDR1 is SGHRS and CDR2 YFSETQ. DNA of the CDR3: TGCGCCAGCAGCTTGGGGATGGGACAATCCGGGGAGCTGCTTTTT. This encodes CASSLGMGQSGELLF.

This clone appeared once. The chain couples TRBV30 to TRBJ1-2; perhaps TRBD1 as D (5 bases). This CDR3 has 15 amino acids. V lost 5 bases and J 4 bases, leaving 20 bases between the germline ends. Per germline, CDR1 GTSNPN and CDR2 SVGIG (reference sequence). Here the CDR3 reads CAWDPPGRWGYGYTF. The CDR3 nucleotides read TGTGCCTGGGACCCTCCGGGACGATGGGGCTATGGCTACACCTTC.

This clone was detected once. The same CDR3 is also encoded by other DNA sequences in this sample. The chain is built from TRBV29-1 and TRBJ1-1, with unresolved D. The CDR3 has 13 residues. Germline CDR1 is SQVTM and CDR2 is ANQGSEA. The V gene lost 4 bases and the J gene lost 0 bases, with 9 bases spanning the gap. The CDR3 coding sequence is TGCAGCGTTGGCACAAGCTTGAACACTGAAGCTTTCTTT. It specifies CSVGTSLNTEAFF.

This sequence joins TRBV7-8 and TRBJ1-5; 9 nucleotides agree with TRBD1. Looked up from germline, CDR1 is SGHVS and CDR2 is FQNEAQ. Losses at the gene ends were 1 base for V and 11 bases for J; bases not matched to a gene: 9. The CDR3 runs 15 residues. CDR3 amino acids: CASSLVGQGTLAQHF. DNA of the CDR3: TGTGCCAGCAGCTTAGTGGGACAGGGTACTCTGGCCCAGCATTTT.

This clone is a singleton in its sample. CDR3 residues: CAISDGLKGEQFF. CDR3 bases: TGTGCCATCAGTGATGGACTTAAAGGTGAGCAGTTCTTC. The J gene is TRBJ2-1, the V gene TRBV10-3; a possible D gene is TRBD2 (5 bases). CDR3 length: 13 amino acids. CDR1 is ENHRY and CDR2 is SYGVKD in the germline V gene. V lost 3 bases and J lost 9, with 12 bases in between.

The V gene is TRBV6-1, the J gene TRBJ2-7, with D possibly matching TRBD1 (5 bases). V lost 8 bases, J lost 7 bases, and 12 bases lay in between. Germline V CDR1 and CDR2: MNHNS, SASEGT. This CDR3 is built from 11 residues. CDR3 coding DNA: TGTGCCAGCTGGGGCGGTATAGAGCAGTACTTC. It is translated as CASWGGIEQYF.

The chain combines TRBV2 with TRBJ1-2, with 8 bases lining up with TRBD1. The CDR3 runs 14 residues. With 6 bases clipped from V and 0 bases from J, the junction kept 3 bases outside the gene matches. CDR1 SNHLY and CDR2 FYNNEI come from the germline V gene. The chain's CDR3 is CASRDRATNYGYTF. CDR3 bases: TGTGCCAGCAGGGACAGGGCAACTAACTATGGCTACACCTTC.